This T cell receptor (beta chain) was observed in a study of blood T cells in healthy people across ages. This clonotype has more than one count but fewer than ten. What it binds is not known. Trimming took off 8 bases at V and 5 bases at J, with 22 bases between the two ends. The CDR3 is 14 amino acids. Germline V CDR1 and CDR2: DFQATT, SNEGSKA (reference sequence). The use of a sample-barcoded 5' primer and a J-beta primer mix characterized a second PCR of about 7 to 12 cycles. Each cDNA was tagged by a template-switch adaptor containing 12 random nucleotides. TCRdb recomputed calls from the 5' RACE reads with MiXCR, one row per CDR3 protein. The sample holds around 1,500,000 distinct CDR3 sequences, roughly 27% seen once. Overall study results and limits: Fewer expanded clones and more diversity marked long-lived versus aged donors. Diversity estimates from one million T cells were considered underestimates.

Each sample gave at least 6.5 million isolated PBMCs. The V gene is TRBV20-1, the J gene TRBJ2-7, with D tentatively TRBD2 (7 bases). The sample was blood. This TCR came from a woman in her twenties or thirties in good health. CDR3 DNA sequence: TGCAGTCTGGGGGCCGGGGGGTTGGTTGACGAGCAGTACTTC. This encodes CSLGAGGLVDEQYF.